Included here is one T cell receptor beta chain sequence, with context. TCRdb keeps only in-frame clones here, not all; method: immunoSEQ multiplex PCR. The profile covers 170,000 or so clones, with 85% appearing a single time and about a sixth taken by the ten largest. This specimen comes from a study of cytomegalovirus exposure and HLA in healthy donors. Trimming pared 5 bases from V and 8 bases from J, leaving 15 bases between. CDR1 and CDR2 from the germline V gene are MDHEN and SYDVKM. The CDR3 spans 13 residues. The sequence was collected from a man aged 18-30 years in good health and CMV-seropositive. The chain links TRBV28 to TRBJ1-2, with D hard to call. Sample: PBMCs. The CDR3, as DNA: TGTGCCAGCAGTCGAGGAGGTGATTGGGGCTACACCTTC. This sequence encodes CASSRGGDWGYTF.